The 16 T cell receptor beta chains in this list originate from one sample, sequenced in a study of beta chain features in type 1 diabetes. Of the isolated RNA, all was reverse transcribed, and so the sequenced material was expressed TCRB transcripts. Profiled with immunoSEQ multiplex PCR; TCRdb holds only in-frame clones, not every one. The sample lists some 360,000 clones, around 20% occurring once. Specimen: naive CD4+ T cells from blood. The receptors here all came from a woman under 30 in good health.

This clone was detected a few times. V usage is TRBV2 and J usage is TRBJ2-7, with TRBD1 as a possible D gene (6 bases). Germline V gives CDR1 SNHLY, CDR2 FYNNEI. This CDR3 region has 14 residues. Trimming cost V 7 bases and J 0 bases, with 13 bases left between them. DNA for the CDR3: TGTGCCAGCACCTCTGGACAGCTCTCCTACGAGCAGTACTTC. This sequence encodes CASTSGQLSYEQYF.

Here the CDR3 DNA reads TGCGCCAGCAGCTTGCGTACAGGGGGCTACGAGCAGTACTTC. This encodes CASSLRTGGYEQYF. The J gene is TRBJ2-5, the V gene TRBV5-1, with TRBD1 identical over 8 bases. The tail of the sequence fits TRBJ2-7 better, so the J call may be wrong. The CDR3 totals 14 residues. Germline V gene data show CDR1 as SGHRS and CDR2 as YFSETQ.

The V gene is TRBV5-1, the J gene TRBJ2-1, with 8 bases aligning to TRBD1. V dropped 5 bases and J dropped 3; count of bases not matched to a gene: 7. The CDR3 has 15 amino acids. Per germline, CDR1 SGHRS and CDR2 YFSETQ. CDR3 sequence reads: CASRPGQGLYNEQFF. The CDR3 bases are TGCGCCAGCAGACCCGGACAGGGACTCTACAATGAGCAGTTCTTC.

This clone occurred a few times. The chain employs TRBV30 and TRBJ1-2; weak D call: TRBD1 (5 bases). V gave up 4 bases and J gave up 1 base, with 7 bases separating them. The V gene's germline CDR1 is GTSNPN and CDR2 SVGIG (reference sequence). The CDR3 runs 12 residues. CDR3 in DNA: TGTGCCTGGAAGCAGGGTAACTATGGCTACACCTTC. It translates to CAWKQGNYGYTF.

The chain links TRBV6-5 to TRBJ1-1, with 8 bases lining up with TRBD1. V was pared by 4 bases and J by 3 bases, with 7 bases of the junction left unmatched. Germline V gene sequence: CDR1 MNHEY, CDR2 SVGAGI. There are 15 residues in the CDR3. The CDR3 is CASSFSTGVDTEAFF. Here the CDR3 DNA reads TGTGCCAGCAGTTTTTCGACAGGGGTGGACACTGAAGCTTTCTTT.

This clone was counted a few times. V usage is TRBV9 and J usage is TRBJ1-2; maybe TRBD1 (6 bases). Germline CDR1 reads SGDLS; CDR2 reads YYNGEE. V was shortened by 0 bases and J by 3 bases, with 15 bases between the two germline ends. The CDR3 loop spans 16 amino acids. The CDR3 loop reads CASSVARGADYYGYTF. In DNA form, the CDR3 reads TGTGCCAGCAGCGTAGCCAGGGGCGCAGATTACTATGGCTACACCTTC.

This clone was observed a handful of times. Other DNA sequences in the sample encode the same CDR3. The CDR3 DNA follows: TGCGCCAGCAGCCAAGATCGAGCCTACGAGCAGTACTTC. Protein product: CASSQDRAYEQYF. V is TRBV4-1 and J is TRBJ2-7; D remains unclear. In germline, CDR1 is MGHRA, CDR2 YSYEKL. The V and J ends lost 0 bases and 2 bases respectively, with 5 bases between them. The CDR3 has 13 residues.

The chain links TRBV11-1 to TRBJ2-1; D is uncertain. V lost 0 bases, J lost 9 bases, and 18 bases lay in between. Germline CDR1 reads SGHAT; CDR2 reads FQDESV (reference sequence). This CDR3 has 16 residues. CDR3 in DNA: TGTGCCAGCAGCTTAGCGGTCCCTAGATTTGCCGGTGAGCAGTTCTTC. Its protein is CASSLAVPRFAGEQFF. The entire variable domain, with the rest obtained from reference TRBV11-1 and TRBJ2-1, is as follows: EAEVAQSPRYKITEKSQAVAFWCDPISGHATLYWYRQILGQGPELLVQFQDESVVDDSQLPKDRFSAERLKGVDSTLKIQPAELGDSAMYLCASSLAVPRFAGEQFFGPGTRLTVL.

The chain recombines TRBV10-3 with TRBJ1-5; no clear D. This CDR3 has 15 residues. V was trimmed by 6 bases and J by 2 bases, leaving 14 bases between them. Germline V gives CDR1 ENHRY, CDR2 SYGVKD. CDR3 in DNA: TGTGCCATCAGCGGTTCCCCCCACGGCAATCAGCCCCAGCATTTT. Amino acid sequence: CAISGSPHGNQPQHF.

Only a few counts were recorded for this clone. The chain couples TRBV11-2 to TRBJ2-1; D uncertain. Germline V gene lookup returns CDR1 SGHAT and CDR2 FQNNGV. The germline V and J ends were trimmed by 4 bases and 11 bases, with 15 bases remaining between them. This CDR3 has 13 amino acids. The CDR3 is CASSSWLRQKQFF. CDR3 coding DNA: TGTGCCAGCAGCTCATGGCTCAGACAAAAGCAGTTCTTC.

The CDR3 protein is CASSSGEQETQYF. CDR3 sequence (DNA): TGCGCCAGCAGCTCGGGGGAGCAAGAGACCCAGTACTTC. The gene calls are TRBV5-1 and TRBJ2-5; tentatively, D is TRBD2 (6 bases). The V end was cut by 3 bases, the J end by 2 bases, with 8 bases between. The CDR3 has 13 residues. Germline CDR1 reads SGHRS; CDR2 reads YFSETQ.

The chain is built from TRBV4-3 and TRBJ1-2, with TRBD1 as a possible D gene (5 bases). V dropped 1 base and J dropped 4 bases, with 16 bases sitting between them. The V gene's germline CDR1 is LGHNA and CDR2 YSLEER. This CDR3 has 16 amino acids. The CDR3 bases are TGCGCCAGCAGCCAAGGACGGGCAGGGCCCATCTATGGCTACACCTTC. Translated, it gives CASSQGRAGPIYGYTF.

This clone occurred a few times. This chain uses TRBV4-3 with TRBJ1-2; the match to TRBD1 covers 8 bases. The germline V gene encodes CDR1 LGHNA and CDR2 YSLEER. Unmatched junction bases numbered 15, after V lost 1 base and J lost 5 bases. The CDR3 contains 18 residues. The CDR3 reads CASSQGAHGRGQSYGYTF. CDR3 DNA: TGCGCCAGCAGCCAAGGGGCTCACGGCAGGGGGCAGAGTTATGGCTACACCTTC.

The sample holds a few counts of this clone. The J gene is TRBJ2-1, the V gene TRBV5-6; TRBD2 matches at 8 bases. The J segment lost 5 bases and the V segment lost 0 bases, leaving 4 bases of the junction unmatched. CDR3 length: 15 residues. Germline loops: CDR1 SGHDT, CDR2 YYEEEE. The CDR3 here is CASSLAPRGDNEQFF. In DNA form, the CDR3 reads TGTGCCAGCAGCTTGGCCCCGCGGGGGGACAATGAGCAGTTCTTC.

The chain combines TRBV29-1 with TRBJ2-1; 7 nucleotides match TRBD2. The CDR3 sequence is 14 residues long. The germline V gene encodes CDR1 SQVTM and CDR2 ANQGSEA. V was pared by 4 bases and J by 1 base, with 4 bases of the junction left unmatched. Written as DNA, the CDR3 is TGCAGCGTTGCCCGGACTAGTTCCTACAATGAGCAGTTCTTC. Its translation is CSVARTSSYNEQFF.

Details on this clone: The junction departs from the called germline gene at one end, perhaps through a read error. V and J are TRBV7-7 and TRBJ2-5, with D tentatively TRBD2 (5 bases). This CDR3 is 14 amino acids long. Per germline, CDR1 SSHAT and CDR2 FNYEAQ (reference sequence). The CDR3 coding sequence is TGTGCTAGCAGCTTACTCGGGGTTGGAGAGACCCAGTACTTC. Translation: CASSLLGVGETQYF. Full variable domain (missing parts from reference TRBV7-7 and TRBJ2-5): GAGVSQSPRYKVTKRGQDVTLRCDPISSHATLYWYQQALGQGPEFLTYFNYEAQPDKSGLPSDRFSAERPEGSISTLTIQRTEQRDSAMYRCASSLLGVGETQYFGPGTRLLVL.